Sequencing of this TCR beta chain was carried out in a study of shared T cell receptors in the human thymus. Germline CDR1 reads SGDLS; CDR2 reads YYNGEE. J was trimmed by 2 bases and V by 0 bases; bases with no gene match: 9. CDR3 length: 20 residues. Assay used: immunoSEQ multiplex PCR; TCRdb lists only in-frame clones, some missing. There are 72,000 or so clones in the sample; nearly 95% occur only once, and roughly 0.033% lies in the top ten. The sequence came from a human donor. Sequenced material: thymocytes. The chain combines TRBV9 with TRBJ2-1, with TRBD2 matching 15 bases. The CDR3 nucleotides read TGTGCCAGCAGCGTAGTCGAGCTTGGACTAGCGGGGGGGCCCTACAATGAGCAGTTCTTC. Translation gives CASSVVELGLAGGPYNEQFF.